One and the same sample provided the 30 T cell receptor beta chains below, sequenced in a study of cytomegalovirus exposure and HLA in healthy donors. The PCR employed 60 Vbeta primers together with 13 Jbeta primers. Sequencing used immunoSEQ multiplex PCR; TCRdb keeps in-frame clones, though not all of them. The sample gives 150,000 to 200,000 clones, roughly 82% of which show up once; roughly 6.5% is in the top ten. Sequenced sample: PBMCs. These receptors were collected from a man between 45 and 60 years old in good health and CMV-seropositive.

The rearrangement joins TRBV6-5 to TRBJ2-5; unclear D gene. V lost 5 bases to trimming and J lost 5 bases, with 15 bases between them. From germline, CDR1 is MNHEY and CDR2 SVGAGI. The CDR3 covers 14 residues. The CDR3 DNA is TGTGCCAGCAGTGAAACCTTTTCCGGGGAGACCCAGTACTTC. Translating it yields CASSETFSGETQYF.

The DNA for the CDR3 is TGTGCCAGCAGTGTGGAGGACAGGCAGCTTACGGGCGAGCAGTACTTC. It codes for CASSVEDRQLTGEQYF. This chain connects TRBV2 to TRBJ2-7, with TRBD1 matching over 7 bases. This CDR3 is built from 16 residues. The germline V gene has CDR1 SNHLY and CDR2 FYNNEI. The V segment lost 4 bases and the J segment 6 bases; nucleotides outside the gene matches: 15.

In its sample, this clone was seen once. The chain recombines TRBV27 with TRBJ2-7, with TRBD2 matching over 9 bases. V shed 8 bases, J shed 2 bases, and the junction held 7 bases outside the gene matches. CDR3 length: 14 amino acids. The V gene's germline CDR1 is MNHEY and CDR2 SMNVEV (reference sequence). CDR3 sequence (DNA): TGTGCCAGCGGGTTAGCGGGGGCCACCTACGAGCAGTACTTC. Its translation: CASGLAGATYEQYF.

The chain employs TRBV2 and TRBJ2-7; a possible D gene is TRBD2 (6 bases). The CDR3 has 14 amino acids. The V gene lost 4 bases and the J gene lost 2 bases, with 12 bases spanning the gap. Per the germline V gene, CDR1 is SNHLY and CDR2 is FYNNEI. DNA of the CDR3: TGTGCCAGCAGTGGGACTAATTCCCCCTACGAGCAGTACTTC. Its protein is CASSGTNSPYEQYF.

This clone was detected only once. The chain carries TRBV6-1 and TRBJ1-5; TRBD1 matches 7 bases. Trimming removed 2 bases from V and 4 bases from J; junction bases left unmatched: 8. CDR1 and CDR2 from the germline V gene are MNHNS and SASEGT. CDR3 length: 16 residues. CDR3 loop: CASSETLDRPNQPQHF. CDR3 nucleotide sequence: TGTGCCAGCAGTGAAACCCTGGACAGGCCGAATCAGCCCCAGCATTTT.

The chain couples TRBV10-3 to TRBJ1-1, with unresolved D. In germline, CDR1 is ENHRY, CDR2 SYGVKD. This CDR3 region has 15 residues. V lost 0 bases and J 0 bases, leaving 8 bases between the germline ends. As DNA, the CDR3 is TGTGCCATCAGTGAGTCTGGCAGAATGAACACTGAAGCTTTCTTT. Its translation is CAISESGRMNTEAFF.

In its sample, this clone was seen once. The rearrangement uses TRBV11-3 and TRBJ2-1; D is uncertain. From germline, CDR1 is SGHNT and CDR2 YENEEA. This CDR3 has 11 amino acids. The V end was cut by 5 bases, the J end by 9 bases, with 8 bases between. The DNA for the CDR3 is TGTGCCAGCAGCACCGCTAGTGAGCAGTTCTTC. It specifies CASSTASEQFF.

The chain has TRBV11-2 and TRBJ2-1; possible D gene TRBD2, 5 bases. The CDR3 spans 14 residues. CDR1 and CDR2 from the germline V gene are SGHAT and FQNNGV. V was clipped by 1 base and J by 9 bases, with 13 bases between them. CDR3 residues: CASSLAGLQSEQFF. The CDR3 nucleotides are TGTGCCAGCAGCTTAGCCGGACTTCAATCTGAGCAGTTCTTC. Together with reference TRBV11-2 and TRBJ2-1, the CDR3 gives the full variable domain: EAGVAQSPRYKIIEKRQSVAFWCNPISGHATLYWYQQILGQGPKLLIQFQNNGVVDDSQLPKDRFSAERLKGVDSTLKIQPAKLEDSAVYLCASSLAGLQSEQFFGPGTRLTVL.

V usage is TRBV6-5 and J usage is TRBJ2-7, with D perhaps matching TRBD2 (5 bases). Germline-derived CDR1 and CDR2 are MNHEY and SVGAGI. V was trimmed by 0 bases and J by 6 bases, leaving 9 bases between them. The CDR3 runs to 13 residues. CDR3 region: CASSYSTGSEQYF. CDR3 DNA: TGTGCCAGCAGTTACTCGACGGGGAGCGAGCAGTACTTC.

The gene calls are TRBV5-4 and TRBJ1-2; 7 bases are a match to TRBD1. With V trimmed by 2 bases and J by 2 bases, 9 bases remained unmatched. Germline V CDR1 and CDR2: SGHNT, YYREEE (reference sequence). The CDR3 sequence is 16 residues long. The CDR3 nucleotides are TGTGCCAGCAGCTTAGGACAGGCGCGCGGGAACTATGGCTACACCTTC. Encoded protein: CASSLGQARGNYGYTF.

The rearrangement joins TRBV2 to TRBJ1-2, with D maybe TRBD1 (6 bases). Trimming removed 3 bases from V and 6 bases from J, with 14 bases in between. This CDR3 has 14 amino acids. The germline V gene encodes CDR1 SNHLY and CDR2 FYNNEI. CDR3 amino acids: CASSDPYRVHGYTF. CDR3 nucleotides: TGTGCCAGCAGTGATCCGTACAGGGTCCATGGCTACACCTTC. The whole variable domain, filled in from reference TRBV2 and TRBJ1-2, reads EPEVTQTPSHQVTQMGQEVILRCVPISNHLYFYWYRQILGQKVEFLVSFYNNEISEKSEIFDDQFSVERPDGSNFTLKIRSTKLEDSAMYFCASSDPYRVHGYTFGSGTRLTVV.

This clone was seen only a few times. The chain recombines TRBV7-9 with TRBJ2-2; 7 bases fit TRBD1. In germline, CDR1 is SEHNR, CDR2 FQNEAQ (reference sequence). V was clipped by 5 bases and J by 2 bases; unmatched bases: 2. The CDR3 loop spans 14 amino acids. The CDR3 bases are TGTGCCAGCAGCCGACAGGGAAACACCGGGGAGCTGTTTTTT. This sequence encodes CASSRQGNTGELFF.

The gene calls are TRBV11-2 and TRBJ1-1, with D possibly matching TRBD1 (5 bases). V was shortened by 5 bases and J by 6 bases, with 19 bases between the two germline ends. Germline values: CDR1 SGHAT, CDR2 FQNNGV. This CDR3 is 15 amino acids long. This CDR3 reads CASSLRAGGVSEAFF. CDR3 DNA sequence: TGTGCCAGCAGCCTTCGAGCCGGAGGGGTCTCTGAAGCTTTCTTT.

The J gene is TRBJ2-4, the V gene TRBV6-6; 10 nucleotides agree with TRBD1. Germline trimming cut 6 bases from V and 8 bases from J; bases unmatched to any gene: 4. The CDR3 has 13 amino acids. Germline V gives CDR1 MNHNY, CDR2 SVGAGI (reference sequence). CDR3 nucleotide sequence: TGTGCCAGCAGACCCGGGACAGGGGACATTCAGTACTTC. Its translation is CASRPGTGDIQYF.

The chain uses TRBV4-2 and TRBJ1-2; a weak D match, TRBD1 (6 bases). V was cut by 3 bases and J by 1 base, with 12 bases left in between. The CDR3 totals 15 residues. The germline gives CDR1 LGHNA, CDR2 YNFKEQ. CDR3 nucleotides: TGTGCCAGCAGCCAGCCGACAGGTGTTAACTATGGCTACACCTTC. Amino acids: CASSQPTGVNYGYTF.

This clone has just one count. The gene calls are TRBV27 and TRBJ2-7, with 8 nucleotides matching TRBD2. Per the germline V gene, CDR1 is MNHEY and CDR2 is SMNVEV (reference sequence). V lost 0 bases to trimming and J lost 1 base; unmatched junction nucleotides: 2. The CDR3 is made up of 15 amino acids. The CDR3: CASSLSSGESYEQYF. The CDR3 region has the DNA TGTGCCAGCAGTTTATCTAGCGGGGAATCCTACGAGCAGTACTTC.

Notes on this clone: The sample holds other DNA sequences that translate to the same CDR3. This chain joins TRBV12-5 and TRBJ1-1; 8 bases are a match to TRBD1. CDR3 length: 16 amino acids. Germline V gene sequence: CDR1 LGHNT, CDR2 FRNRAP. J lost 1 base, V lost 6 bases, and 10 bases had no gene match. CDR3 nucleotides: TGTGCTAGTGGCTCCGCCTTTGGACAGGGGAACACTGAAGCTTTCTTT. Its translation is CASGSAFGQGNTEAFF.

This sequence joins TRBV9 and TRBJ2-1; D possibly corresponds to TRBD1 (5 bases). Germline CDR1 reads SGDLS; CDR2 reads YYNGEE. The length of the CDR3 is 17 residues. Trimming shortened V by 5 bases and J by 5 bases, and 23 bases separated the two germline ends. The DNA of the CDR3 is TGTGCCAGCAGTAAAGCCCATCCTGACTTCAGGGACAATGAGCAGTTCTTC. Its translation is CASSKAHPDFRDNEQFF.

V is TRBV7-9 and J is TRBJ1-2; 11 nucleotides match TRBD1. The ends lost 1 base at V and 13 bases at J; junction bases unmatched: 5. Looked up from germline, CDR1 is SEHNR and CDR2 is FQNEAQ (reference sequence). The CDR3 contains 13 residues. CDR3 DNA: TGTGCCAGCAGCTTAGGGACAGGGGGCCCTCGCACCTTC. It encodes CASSLGTGGPRTF.

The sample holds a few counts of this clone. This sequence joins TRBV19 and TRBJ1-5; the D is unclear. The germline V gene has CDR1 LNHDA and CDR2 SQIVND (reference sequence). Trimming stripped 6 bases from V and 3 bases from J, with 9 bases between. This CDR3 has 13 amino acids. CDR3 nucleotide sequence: TGTGCCAGTAGAAACACCGTCAATCAGCCCCAGCATTTT. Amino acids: CASRNTVNQPQHF.

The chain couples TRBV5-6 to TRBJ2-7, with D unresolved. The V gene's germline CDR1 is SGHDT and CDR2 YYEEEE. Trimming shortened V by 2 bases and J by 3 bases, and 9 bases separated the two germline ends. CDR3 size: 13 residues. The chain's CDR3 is CASSLFGYYEQYV. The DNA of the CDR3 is TGTGCCAGCAGCTTATTTGGGTACTACGAGCAGTACGTC.

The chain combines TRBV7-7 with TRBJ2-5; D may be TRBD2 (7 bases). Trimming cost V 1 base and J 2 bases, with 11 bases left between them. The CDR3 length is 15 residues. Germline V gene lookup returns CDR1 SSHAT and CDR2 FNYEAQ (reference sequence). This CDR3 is CASSLGGGAQETQYF. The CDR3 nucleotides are TGTGCCAGCAGCTTAGGAGGGGGGGCTCAAGAGACCCAGTACTTC.

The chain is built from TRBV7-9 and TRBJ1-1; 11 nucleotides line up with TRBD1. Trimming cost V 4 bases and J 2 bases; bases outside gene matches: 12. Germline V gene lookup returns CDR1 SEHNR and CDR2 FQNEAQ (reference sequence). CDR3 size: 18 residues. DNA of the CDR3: TGTGCCAGCAGCTCCGGACAGGGGGCGCTTTCCCGAAACACTGAAGCTTTCTTT. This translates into CASSSGQGALSRNTEAFF.

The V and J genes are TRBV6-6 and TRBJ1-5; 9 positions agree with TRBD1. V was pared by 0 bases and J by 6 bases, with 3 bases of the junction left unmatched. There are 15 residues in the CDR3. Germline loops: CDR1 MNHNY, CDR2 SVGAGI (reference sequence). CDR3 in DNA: TGTGCCAGCAGTTACTCGACAGGGGGAATTCAGCCCCAGCATTTT. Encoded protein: CASSYSTGGIQPQHF.

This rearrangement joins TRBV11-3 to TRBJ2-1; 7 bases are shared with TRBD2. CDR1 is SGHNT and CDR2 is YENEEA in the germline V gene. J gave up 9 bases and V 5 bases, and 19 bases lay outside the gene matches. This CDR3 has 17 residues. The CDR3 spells CASSLRPGGTIVVEQFF. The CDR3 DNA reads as TGTGCCAGCAGCCTCCGGCCTGGGGGGACTATAGTAGTTGAGCAGTTCTTC.

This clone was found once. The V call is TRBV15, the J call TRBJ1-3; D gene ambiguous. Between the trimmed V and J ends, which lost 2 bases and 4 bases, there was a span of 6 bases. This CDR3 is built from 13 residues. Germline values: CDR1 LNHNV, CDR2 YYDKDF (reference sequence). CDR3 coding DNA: TGTGCCACCAGCAGATCCGCGGGAAACACCATATATTTT. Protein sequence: CATSRSAGNTIYF.

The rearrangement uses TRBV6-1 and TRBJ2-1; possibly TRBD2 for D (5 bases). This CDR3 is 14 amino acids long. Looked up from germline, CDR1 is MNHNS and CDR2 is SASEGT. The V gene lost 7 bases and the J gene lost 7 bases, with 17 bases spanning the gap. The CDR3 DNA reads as TGTGCCAGCACCCAAACCCAACTAGTAAATGAGCAGTTCTTC. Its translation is CASTQTQLVNEQFF.

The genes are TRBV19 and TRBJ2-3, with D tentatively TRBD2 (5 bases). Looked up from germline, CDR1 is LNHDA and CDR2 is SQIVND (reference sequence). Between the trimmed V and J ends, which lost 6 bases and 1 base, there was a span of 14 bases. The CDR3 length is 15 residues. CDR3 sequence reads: CASSLLGAGTDTQYF. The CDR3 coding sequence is TGTGCCAGTAGCCTACTAGGCGCGGGCACAGATACGCAGTATTTT.

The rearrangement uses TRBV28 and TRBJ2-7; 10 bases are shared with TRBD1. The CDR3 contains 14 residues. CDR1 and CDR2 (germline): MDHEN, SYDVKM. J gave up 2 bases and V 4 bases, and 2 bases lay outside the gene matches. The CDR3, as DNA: TGTGCCAGCAGTTATGGACAGGGGGCCTACGAGCAGTACGTC. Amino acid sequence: CASSYGQGAYEQYV.

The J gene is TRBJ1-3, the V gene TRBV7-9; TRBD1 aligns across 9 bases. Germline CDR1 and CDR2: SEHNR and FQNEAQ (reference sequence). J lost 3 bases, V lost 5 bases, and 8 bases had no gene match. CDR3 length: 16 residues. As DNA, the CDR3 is TGTGCCAGCAGCCGACCGGGACAGGGTTATGGAAACACCATATATTTT. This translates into CASSRPGQGYGNTIYF.